The clone carrying this T cell receptor (beta chain) was seen many times. Its cognate antigen is unknown. The sample comes from a study of beta chain features in type 1 diabetes. Across the study: There was similarity between patients and healthy donors in age, gender and cell yields.

Expressed TCRB transcripts were sequenced, since all the RNA that had been isolated was reverse transcribed. Profiled with immunoSEQ multiplex PCR; TCRdb holds only in-frame clones, not every one. The sample contains roughly 350,000 clones, over 9% of which appear only once. General study results and limits: Shortening of TCRB CDR3s, moderate but significant, appeared in all four CD4+ subsets of Type 1 diabetes patients.

The specimen sequenced was central memory CD4+ T cells from blood. This receptor was identified in a man aged 25 to 40 with type 1 diabetes.

For the CDR3, the DNA is TGCGCCAGCATGATCGGTACGGGACGTAGGAACACTGAAGCTTTCTTT. Protein: CASMIGTGRRNTEAFF. J is TRBJ1-1 and V is TRBV10-2; TRBD1 might be the D (5 bases). V was cut by 7 bases and J by 1 base, with 19 bases left in between. CDR3 length: 16 amino acids. Germline loops: CDR1 WSHSY, CDR2 SAAADI.